The 3 T cell receptor beta chains reported below all come from one sample, sequenced in a study of blood T cells in healthy people across ages. Then a second PCR, running about 7 to 11 cycles, was carried out with a sample-barcoded 5' primer and a J-beta primer mix. MiXCR, run by TCRdb on the 5' RACE reads, gives a single entry per CDR3 protein. Of about 690,000 distinct CDR3 sequences in the sample, 40% to 45% were seen once. Source material: blood. The receptors originated from an elderly man in good health.

The rearrangement joins TRBV9 to TRBJ1-1; 7 nucleotides match TRBD1. CDR1 and CDR2 from the germline V gene are SGDLS and YYNGEE. The junction had 4 bases not matched to a gene; V was cut back by 7 bases and J by 1 base. This CDR3 has 13 residues. CDR3 in DNA: TGTGCCAGCGGGGACAGATCGAACACTGAAGCTTTCTTT. Amino acid sequence: CASGDRSNTEAFF.

This clonotype was detected once. A much larger clone differs from this one at a single base, so this may be a read error. The rearrangement links TRBV20-1 to TRBJ2-3, with D perhaps assigned TRBD1 or TRBD2 (7 bases each). The V gene lost 6 bases and the J gene lost 0 bases, with 16 bases spanning the gap. Germline CDR1 is DFQATT and CDR2 is SNEGSKA (reference sequence). This CDR3 spans 15 amino acids. Here the CDR3 DNA reads TGCAGTGCCCCGGGGGGACAGAGCAGCACAGATACGCAGTATTTT. It is translated as CSAPGGQSSTDTQYF.

About this clonotype: One end of the junction does not line up with germline, which may come from a read error. This rearrangement joins TRBV2 to TRBJ2-7; either TRBD1 or TRBD2 may supply D (5 bases each). The CDR3 contains 14 residues. Germline-derived CDR1 and CDR2 are SNHLY and FYNNEI. This CDR3 is CASLNGTGSNEQYF. The CDR3 nucleotides read TGTGCCAGCCTGAATGGGACGGGCTCCAACGAGCAGTACTTC.